The clone carrying this TCR beta chain has ten or more counts. The antigen is undetermined. V lost 6 bases to trimming and J lost 3 bases; unmatched junction nucleotides: 16. This CDR3 contains 17 residues. Per the germline V gene, CDR1 is MNHEY and CDR2 is SMNVEV (reference sequence). TCRdb re-derived calls from the 5' RACE reads in MiXCR, one entry per CDR3 protein. The sample consists of roughly 60,000 distinct CDR3 sequences, 8.5% to 10% of them appearing once. The data were taken from a study of neurological immune-mediated disorders. Findings of the study overall: It was HTLV-1-associated myelopathy that showed the most TCR clonal expansion, while multiple sclerosis showed the least, falling below healthy controls.

Time point here: longitudinal time-point 2. The sequence was obtained from a man between 25 and 39 years old in good health. The chain couples TRBV27 to TRBJ1-2; 7 bases are a match to TRBD1. What was sequenced was PBMCs. The CDR3 reads CASSPTGSDGVYYGYTF. CDR3 in DNA: TGTGCCAGCAGCCCGACAGGGAGCGACGGAGTCTACTATGGCTACACCTTC.